This TCR beta chain is from a study of blood T cell repertoires in COVID-19. Study details: COVID-19 samples from acute and convalescent phases originated in the United States, Italy and Spain. The analysed material was cDNA or gDNA that came from T cells, B-cell-depleted T cells, or PBMCs.

Under the authors' procedure: From reference gene primer amplification, estimates of nucleated cell counts were derived. TCRdb's copy holds only in-frame clones and misses some; the assay was immunoSEQ multiplex PCR. V and J calls plus clone size are reproduced from that table; the DNA served to infer D and trimming. This sample carries 200,000 or so clones, approximately 80% of them seen once, and the ten largest clones take 9.5% to 15%. It was during active infection that Seattle patients were enrolled and then longitudinally followed. This receptor was identified in a woman older than 75 with COVID-19, enrolled during active disease. Material for sequencing was peripheral blood.

The chain's CDR3 is CASSYSDRKTEAFF. Written as DNA, the CDR3 is TGTGCCAGCAGTTACTCAGACAGGAAAACTGAAGCTTTCTTT. This chain uses TRBV6-5 with TRBJ1-1, with D tentatively TRBD1 (6 bases). The CDR3 covers 14 residues. Trimming removed 0 bases at V and 5 bases at J, with 10 bases between. Per germline, CDR1 MNHEY and CDR2 SVGAGI.